Following are 9 T cell receptor beta chains from one sample sequenced in a study of CD8 T cells in ankylosing spondylitis. Each CDR3 protein is one row after TCRdb ran MiXCR on the 5' RACE reads. The table records around 300,000 distinct CDR3 sequences, less than 25% of them present only once. Sequenced: blood, either unsorted or a sorted T cell fraction (not recorded which). All receptors come from a female donor with ankylosing spondylitis or in good health (not recorded which).

The chain has TRBV4-3 and TRBJ2-5; TRBD1 might be the D (6 bases). This CDR3 is 17 amino acids long. Germline CDR1 is LGHNA and CDR2 is YSLEER. The V and J ends lost 0 bases and 4 bases respectively, with 18 bases between them. The CDR3 nucleotides read TGCGCCAGCAGCCAAGATGGGCCCGGACAGCTGAGAGAGACCCAGTACTTC. It is translated as CASSQDGPGQLRETQYF.

The chain recombines TRBV12-3 or TRBV12-4 with TRBJ2-1, with TRBD2 matching 7 bases. V lost 10 bases to trimming and J lost 9 bases; unmatched junction nucleotides: 15. This CDR3 is built from 14 residues. The CDR3 sequence is CATASGTTMSEQFF. CDR3 coding DNA: TGTGCCACCGCGTCGGGGACTACCATGAGTGAGCAGTTCTTC.

This clonotype appeared a few times. The V and J genes are TRBV6-5 and TRBJ1-6; D not certain. V shed 2 bases and J shed 6 bases, with 8 bases lying between them. In germline, CDR1 is MNHEY, CDR2 SVGAGI. This CDR3 has 14 amino acids. Here the CDR3 reads CASSYHNLNSPLHF. The CDR3 nucleotides read TGTGCCAGCAGTTACCACAACCTTAATTCACCCCTCCACTTT.

This clonotype was observed at least ten times. The chain has TRBV20-1 and TRBJ1-5; D is possibly TRBD1 (5 bases). This CDR3 contains 12 residues. V lost 5 bases, J lost 2 bases, and 7 bases lay in between. Germline CDR1 is DFQATT and CDR2 is SNEGSKA (reference sequence). Written as DNA, the CDR3 is TGCAGTGCTCTCAGGGGCAATCAGCCCCAGCATTTT. It specifies CSALRGNQPQHF.

The J gene is TRBJ1-2, the V gene TRBV3-1, with D uncertain. The CDR3 covers 14 residues. V lost 0 bases and J lost 7, with 12 bases in between. Germline CDR1 is LGHDT and CDR2 is YNNKEL (reference sequence). The CDR3 nucleotides are TGTGCCAGCAGCCAAGATCAATCCTTCGGTGGCTACACCTTC. Its protein product is CASSQDQSFGGYTF.

The table lists this clonotype with many counts. The rearrangement links TRBV5-1 to TRBJ1-1; D is undetermined. CDR1 and CDR2 from the germline V gene are SGHRS and YFSETQ. The CDR3 totals 14 residues. Trimming took off 0 bases at V and 2 bases at J, with 8 bases between the two ends. The CDR3 loop is CASSLDSLNTEAFF. CDR3 bases: TGCGCCAGCAGCTTGGACAGCTTAAACACTGAAGCTTTCTTT. Full variable domain (missing parts from reference TRBV5-1 and TRBJ1-1): KAGVTQTPRYLIKTRGQQVTLSCSPISGHRSVSWYQQTPGQGLQFLFEYFSETQRNKGNFPGRFSGRQFSNSRSEMNVSTLELGDSALYLCASSLDSLNTEAFFGQGTRLTVV.

There are many counts of this clonotype. The chain recombines TRBV20-1 with TRBJ1-1; D is undetermined. The CDR3 is 10 residues long. Germline V lookup: CDR1 DFQATT, CDR2 SNEGSKA (reference sequence). Trimming cost V 1 base and J 8 bases, with 5 bases left between them. CDR3 sequence: CSARAPEAFF. In nucleotides, the CDR3 is TGCAGTGCTAGAGCTCCCGAAGCTTTCTTT.

The chain combines TRBV20-1 with TRBJ2-1; 7 bases fit TRBD2. The CDR3 length is 16 residues. Germline lookup yields CDR1 DFQATT and CDR2 SNEGSKA (reference sequence). Trimming removed 2 bases from V and 0 bases from J; junction bases left unmatched: 7. This CDR3 reads CSARPTSVSSYNEQFF. In nucleotides, the CDR3 is TGCAGTGCTAGACCCACTAGCGTGAGCTCCTACAATGAGCAGTTCTTC.

This clonotype showed up just a few times. The rearrangement uses TRBV12-3 or TRBV12-4 and TRBJ2-3, with a tentative D call TRBD2 (6 bases). CDR3 length: 14 amino acids. V was cut by 5 bases and J by 9 bases, with 18 bases left in between. The CDR3 bases are TGTGCCAGCAGTCTACGGACTACTTGGGGGACGCAGTATTTT. The encoded protein is CASSLRTTWGTQYF.